This TCR beta chain was retrieved from a study of CD8+CD57+ T cells in acquired aplastic anemia. Profiling of TCR beta VDJ combinations and CDR3 sequences used genomic DNA as template. TCRdb re-analysed the reads in MiXCR, keeping a single row per CDR3 protein. This sample has roughly 170,000 distinct CDR3 sequences, with roughly 50% found just once. The length of the CDR3 is 15 residues. Germline V gene lookup returns CDR1 SGHNT and CDR2 YYREEE (reference sequence). With 0 bases removed from V and 5 bases from J, the gap between germline ends came to 15 bases. Previously, flow cytometry had revealed CD8+CD57+ cell expansion in the patients chosen for sequencing. Diagnosis of severe acquired aplastic anemia applied to all patients. At the time of blood sampling, patients had not yet received any therapy.

The J gene is TRBJ2-7, the V gene TRBV5-4, with D possibly TRBD1 on 6 matching bases. Source material: sorted CD4+, CD8+, or CD8+CD57+ T cells (not recorded which) from PBMCs. The receptor comes from a human donor with aplastic anemia. The CDR3: CASSLGVDRDDEQYF. The CDR3 coding sequence is TGTGCCAGCAGCTTGGGAGTGGACAGAGACGACGAGCAGTACTTC.